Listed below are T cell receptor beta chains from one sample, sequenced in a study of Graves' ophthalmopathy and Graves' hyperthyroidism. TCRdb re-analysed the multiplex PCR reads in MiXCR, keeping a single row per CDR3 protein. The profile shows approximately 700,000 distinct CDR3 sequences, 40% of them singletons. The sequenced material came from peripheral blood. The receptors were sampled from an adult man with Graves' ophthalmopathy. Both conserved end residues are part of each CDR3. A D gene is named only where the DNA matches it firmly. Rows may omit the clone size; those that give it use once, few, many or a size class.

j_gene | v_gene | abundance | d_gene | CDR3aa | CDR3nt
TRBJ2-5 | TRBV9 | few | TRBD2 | CASSPLAGEVQETQYF | TGTGCCAGCAGTCCCCTAGCGGGAGAGGTTCAAGAGACCCAGTACTTC
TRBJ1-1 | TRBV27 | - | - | CASSLTRAGGAFF | TGTGCCAGCAGTTTAACCCGGGCTGGGGGAGCTTTCTTT
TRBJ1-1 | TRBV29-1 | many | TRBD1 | CSVVGQGRTEAFF | TGCAGCGTTGTGGGACAGGGACGGACTGAAGCTTTCTTT
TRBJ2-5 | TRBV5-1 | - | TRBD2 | CASSGTSGLQETQYF | TGCGCCAGCAGTGGGACTAGCGGACTACAAGAGACCCAGTACTTC
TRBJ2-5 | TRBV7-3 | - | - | CASSPRVGETQYF | TGTGCCAGCAGCCCCCGGGTGGGAGAGACCCAGTACTTC
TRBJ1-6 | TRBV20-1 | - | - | CSARVPGFYSPLHF | TGCAGTGCTAGAGTGCCAGGGTTTTATTCACCCCTCCACTTT
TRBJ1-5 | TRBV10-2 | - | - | CASSEPPKWPQHF | TGCGCCAGCAGTGAGCCCCCTAAGTGGCCCCAGCATTTT
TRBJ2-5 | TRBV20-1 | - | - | CSARDFGRAQETQYF | TGCAGTGCTAGAGATTTCGGGCGTGCCCAAGAGACCCAGTACTTC
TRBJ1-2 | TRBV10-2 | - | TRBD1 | CASSLMNRGLYGYTF | TGTGCCAGCAGCCTCATGAACAGGGGGCTGTATGGCTACACCTTC
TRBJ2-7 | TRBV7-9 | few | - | CASSLVPSSVAYEQYF | TGTGCCAGCAGCTTAGTTCCCTCTAGTGTCGCCTACGAGCAGTACTTC
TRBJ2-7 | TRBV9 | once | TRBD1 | CASSTRTGGDEQYF | TGTGCCAGCAGCACCCGGACAGGGGGCGACGAGCAGTACTTC
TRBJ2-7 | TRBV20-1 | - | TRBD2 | CSARVGEGSYEQYF | TGCAGTGCTAGAGTGGGGGAGGGATCCTACGAGCAGTACTTC
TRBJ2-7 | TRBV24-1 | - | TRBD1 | CATSAGQGASEQYF | TGTGCCACCAGTGCCGGACAGGGGGCGAGTGAGCAGTACTTC
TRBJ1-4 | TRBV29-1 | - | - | CSVRIAGEKLFF | TGCAGCGTCAGGATAGCGGGAGAAAAACTGTTTTTT
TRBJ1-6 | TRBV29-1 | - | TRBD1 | CSVAPSPGGDSPLHF | TGCAGCGTTGCACCTTCCCCAGGGGGCGATTCACCCCTCCACTTT
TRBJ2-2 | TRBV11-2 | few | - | CASRSRTNTGELFF | TGTGCCAGCAGATCCAGAACGAACACCGGGGAGCTGTTTTTT
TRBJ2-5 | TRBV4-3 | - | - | CASSMLFAGRETQYF | TGCGCCAGCAGCATGCTATTCGCGGGACGGGAGACCCAGTACTTC
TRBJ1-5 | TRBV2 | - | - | CASSQDTATHQPQHF | TGTGCCAGCAGCCAAGATACGGCAACCCATCAGCCCCAGCATTTT
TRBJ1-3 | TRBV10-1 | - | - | CASQAGGLNTIYF | TGCGCCAGCCAAGCGGGGGGACTGAACACCATATATTTT
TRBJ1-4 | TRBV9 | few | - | CASSSTTGKTEKLFF | TGTGCCAGCAGCTCCACGACAGGCAAGACTGAAAAACTGTTTTTT
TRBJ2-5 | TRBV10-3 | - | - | CAISGGKVAQYF | TGTGCCATCAGTGGAGGGAAGGTTGCCCAGTACTTC
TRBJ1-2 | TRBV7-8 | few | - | CASSFPGPSNYGYTF | TGTGCCAGCAGCTTTCCGGGTCCTTCTAACTATGGCTACACCTTC
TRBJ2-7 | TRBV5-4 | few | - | CASSLDSNSYEQYF | TGTGCCAGCAGCTTGGACAGCAACTCCTACGAGCAGTACTTC
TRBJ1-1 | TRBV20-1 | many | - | CSARITGRNTEAFF | TGCAGTGCTAGGATCACTGGCAGGAACACTGAAGCTTTCTTT
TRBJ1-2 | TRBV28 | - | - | CASSLWANHGYTF | TGTGCCAGCAGTTTATGGGCCAACCATGGCTACACCTTC
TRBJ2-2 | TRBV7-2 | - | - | CASSFDRLSGELFF | TGTGCCAGCAGTTTTGACAGGTTGTCCGGGGAGCTGTTTTTT
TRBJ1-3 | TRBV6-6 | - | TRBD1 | CASSYSKDRGNTIYF | TGTGCCAGCAGTTACTCGAAGGACAGGGGAAACACCATATATTTT
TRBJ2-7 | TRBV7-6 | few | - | CASTPLPGPDYEQYF | TGTGCCAGCACCCCTTTGCCCGGACCTGACTACGAGCAGTACTTC
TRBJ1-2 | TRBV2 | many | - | CASSEWVSNYGYTF | TGTGCCAGCAGTGAATGGGTCAGTAACTATGGCTACACCTTC
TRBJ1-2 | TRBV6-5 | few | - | CASSYSREGLGYTF | TGTGCCAGCAGTTACTCGAGGGAGGGCCTCGGCTACACCTTC
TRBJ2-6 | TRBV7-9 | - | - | CASSRLSIGANVLTF | TGTGCCAGCAGCCGACTGTCTATTGGGGCCAACGTCCTGACTTTC
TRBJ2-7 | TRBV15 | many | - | CATSRVGLSSYEQYF | TGTGCCACCAGCAGAGTAGGTTTGAGTTCCTACGAGCAGTACTTC